Listed here are 27 T cell receptor beta chains from one sample, sequenced in a study of PD-1 blockade in classical Hodgkin lymphoma. Every single patient, without exception, relapsed after autologous stem cell transplantation, and brentuximab vedotin exposure varied. TCRdb's table, derived via immunoSEQ multiplex PCR, lists solely in-frame clones and lacks some. The sample holds 35,000 to 50,000 clones, around 76% seen once. The sequencing here drew on peripheral blood mononuclear cells (PBMCs), taken before the second cycle of nivolumab. These TCRs come from a human donor with classical Hodgkin lymphoma.

The V call is TRBV7-2, the J call TRBJ1-6; 8 bases line up with TRBD1. CDR1 and CDR2 from the germline V gene are SGHTA and FQGNSA. Trimming at V came to 1 base and at J to 6 bases, leaving 8 bases not matched to a gene. The CDR3 loop spans 17 amino acids. CDR3: CASSLGWGQALNSPLHF. In DNA form, the CDR3 reads TGTGCCAGCAGCTTAGGGTGGGGACAGGCCCTTAATTCACCCCTCCACTTT.

This clone appeared a single time. The gene calls are TRBV25-1 and TRBJ2-1; 7 bases are a match to TRBD1. Germline assignment: CDR1 MGHDK and CDR2 SYGVNS. The CDR3 totals 13 residues. V was clipped by 6 bases and J by 7 bases; unmatched bases: 6. CDR3 in DNA: TGTGCCAGCAGGCCCACAGGGGAAAATGAGCAGTTCTTC. It codes for CASRPTGENEQFF.

The genes are TRBV9 and TRBJ1-1; D ambiguous. V lost 3 bases to trimming and J lost 7 bases, with 7 bases between them. The CDR3 has 11 amino acids. Germline-derived CDR1 and CDR2 are SGDLS and YYNGEE. CDR3 DNA: TGTGCCAGCAGCGACGGGATTGAAGCTTTCTTT. This translates into CASSDGIEAFF.

This sequence joins TRBV5-1 and TRBJ1-1, with D uncertain. Germline V gene data show CDR1 as SGHRS and CDR2 as YFSETQ. The CDR3 totals 14 residues. V lost 0 bases to trimming and J lost 2 bases, with 8 bases between them. In DNA form, the CDR3 reads TGCGCCAGCAGCTTGGTGGGAGTTAACACTGAAGCTTTCTTT. It translates to CASSLVGVNTEAFF.

In nucleotides, the CDR3 is TGTGCCAGCAGCGGGAGGACTAGCGGGAGGGGCTCCTACAATGAGCAGTTCTTC. It is translated as CASSGRTSGRGSYNEQFF. This chain links TRBV9 with TRBJ2-1; 15 bases align to TRBD2. CDR1 and CDR2 (germline): SGDLS, YYNGEE. This CDR3 is 18 amino acids long. V was pared by 3 bases and J by 0 bases, with 4 bases of the junction left unmatched.

V gene TRBV5-1 combines with J gene TRBJ1-2; TRBD1 agrees at 7 bases. This CDR3 region has 14 residues. The V and J ends lost 0 bases and 8 bases, in that order; junction bases with no gene match: 7. The germline V gene encodes CDR1 SGHRS and CDR2 YFSETQ. The CDR3 sequence: CASSLDWKGGGYTF. As DNA, the CDR3 is TGCGCCAGCAGCTTGGATTGGAAAGGGGGCGGCTACACCTTC.

This chain connects TRBV7-2 to TRBJ1-5, with D perhaps matching TRBD1 (6 bases). The CDR3 loop spans 14 amino acids. Per germline, CDR1 SGHTA and CDR2 FQGNSA. The V end was cut by 5 bases, the J end by 2 bases, with 10 bases between. The CDR3: CASSPAGGNQPQHF. Written as DNA, the CDR3 is TGTGCCAGCAGCCCCGCAGGGGGCAATCAGCCCCAGCATTTT.

The chain uses TRBV7-6 and TRBJ2-3; D is undetermined. CDR1 and CDR2 (germline): SGHVS, FNYEAQ. Trimming stripped 5 bases from V and 2 bases from J, with 14 bases between. There are 15 residues in the CDR3. Written as DNA, the CDR3 is TGTGCCAGCAGCCCCGGATTCGGGCCCACAGATACGCAGTATTTT. This gives the protein CASSPGFGPTDTQYF.

The chain carries TRBV7-8 and TRBJ1-4; 8 nucleotides line up with TRBD1. This CDR3 has 15 amino acids. Per germline, CDR1 SGHVS and CDR2 FQNEAQ. Trimming removed 4 bases from V and 5 bases from J; junction bases left unmatched: 6. The CDR3 spells CASSSRDRQNEKLFF. CDR3 nucleotide sequence: TGTGCCAGCAGCTCCCGGGACAGGCAGAATGAAAAACTGTTTTTT.

The V and J genes are TRBV27 and TRBJ2-7; no clear D gene. V was cut by 5 bases and J by 3 bases, with 17 bases left in between. The CDR3 contains 15 residues. The germline V gene encodes CDR1 MNHEY and CDR2 SMNVEV (reference sequence). The CDR3 DNA is TGTGCCAGCAGTCCCTCTTTTGGGCTAGGCTACGAGCAGTACTTC. Protein sequence: CASSPSFGLGYEQYF.

The V and J genes are TRBV27 and TRBJ1-1; D is undetermined. Germline V gene data show CDR1 as MNHEY and CDR2 as SMNVEV (reference sequence). Trimming cost V 4 bases and J 2 bases, with 14 bases left between them. This CDR3 has 15 residues. CDR3 DNA sequence: TGTGCCAGCAGTTCATATAGGGCAGAAAACACTGAAGCTTTCTTT. It is translated as CASSSYRAENTEAFF.

The chain has TRBV7-2 and TRBJ2-1; D may match TRBD1 or TRBD2 (5 bases each). The CDR3 is made up of 14 amino acids. Deletions cut 7 bases from V and 2 bases from J, with 12 bases between. CDR1 SGHTA and CDR2 FQGNSA come from the germline V gene. CDR3 region: CASNDVGAYNEQFF. CDR3 sequence (DNA): TGTGCCAGCAATGATGTGGGGGCCTACAATGAGCAGTTCTTC.

The V call is TRBV7-3, the J call TRBJ1-5; D is unresolved. CDR1 SGHTA and CDR2 FQGTGA come from the germline V gene. The V end was cut by 5 bases, the J end by 4 bases, with 18 bases between. This CDR3 contains 16 residues. The CDR3 spells CASSENGPGVNQPQHF. The DNA of the CDR3 is TGTGCCAGCAGCGAAAATGGCCCTGGGGTTAATCAGCCCCAGCATTTT.

This chain links TRBV19 with TRBJ1-5; 7 bases line up with TRBD1. The CDR3 is 15 residues long. CDR1 LNHDA and CDR2 SQIVND come from the germline V gene (reference sequence). V was pared by 10 bases and J by 0 bases, with 9 bases of the junction left unmatched. CDR3 in DNA: TGTGCCACTATGGACAGGTCCTATAGCAATCAGCCCCAGCATTTT. Translation: CATMDRSYSNQPQHF.

The chain couples TRBV7-3 to TRBJ2-7; 11 bases are shared with TRBD2. CDR3 length equals 14 residues. V gave up 3 bases and J gave up 3 bases; unmatched junction bases: 1. Germline V gene data show CDR1 as SGHTA and CDR2 as FQGTGA. The CDR3 DNA reads TGTGCCAGCAGCTTCACTAGCGGGGGCTACGAGCAGTACTTC. Protein product: CASSFTSGGYEQYF.

V gene TRBV25-1 combines with J gene TRBJ2-7; D is possibly TRBD2 (5 bases). Trimming shortened V by 7 bases and J by 0 bases, and 19 bases separated the two germline ends. The CDR3 is 16 residues long. In germline, CDR1 is MGHDK, CDR2 SYGVNS. CDR3 sequence reads: CASTGLGGESSYEQYF. CDR3 nucleotides: TGTGCCAGCACGGGATTGGGTGGAGAGAGCTCCTACGAGCAGTACTTC.

This chain joins TRBV6-5 and TRBJ2-7; TRBD1 matches at 7 bases. There are 12 residues in the CDR3. Unmatched junction bases numbered 2, after V lost 7 bases and J lost 2 bases. Germline CDR1 is MNHEY and CDR2 is SVGAGI. DNA of the CDR3: TGTGCCAGCACCGACAGGGCCTACGAGCAGTACTTC. Translated: CASTDRAYEQYF.

This chain connects TRBV7-8 to TRBJ1-1, with D perhaps TRBD1 (5 bases). This CDR3 has 11 amino acids. Trimming pared 3 bases from V and 9 bases from J, leaving 8 bases between. The V gene's germline CDR1 is SGHVS and CDR2 FQNEAQ. CDR3 region: CASSLGGKAFF. CDR3 DNA: TGTGCCAGCAGCTTGGGGGGAAAAGCTTTCTTT.

The chain links TRBV6-9 to TRBJ1-1; possibly TRBD1 for D (5 bases). V was shortened by 3 bases and J by 2 bases, with 13 bases between the two germline ends. The length of the CDR3 is 15 residues. Germline values: CDR1 MNHGY, CDR2 SVAAGI. CDR3 bases: TGTGCCAGCAGTTACGAAGGGGTGAGAAACACTGAAGCTTTCTTT. Translated: CASSYEGVRNTEAFF.

CDR3 DNA: TGTGCCAGTAGGATATCCAAGGGGCAAAGGCCCATTAACTATGGCTACACCTTC. This codes for CASRISKGQRPINYGYTF. The rearrangement joins TRBV19 to TRBJ1-2, with a possible D match to TRBD1 (5 bases). The CDR3 runs to 18 residues. Germline CDR1 is LNHDA and CDR2 is SQIVND (reference sequence). Trimming removed 6 bases at V and 1 base at J, with 24 bases between.

This clone was counted between two and nine times. The chain combines TRBV6-4 with TRBJ2-1; 7 bases agree with TRBD2. The CDR3 extends over 13 amino acids. J gave up 7 bases and V 8 bases, and 8 bases lay outside the gene matches. From germline, CDR1 is MRHNA and CDR2 SNTAGT. CDR3 region: CASSAGASNEQFF. CDR3 nucleotide sequence: TGTGCCAGCTCTGCGGGAGCATCGAATGAGCAGTTCTTC.

A note on this clone: The sample contains more than one DNA sequence encoding this CDR3. V is TRBV27 and J is TRBJ2-5, with 7 bases that match TRBD1. The V gene's germline CDR1 is MNHEY and CDR2 SMNVEV (reference sequence). The CDR3 is made up of 14 amino acids. The V and J ends lost 3 bases and 5 bases, in that order; junction bases with no gene match: 6. Here the CDR3 reads CASSFRTGGETQYF. Here the CDR3 DNA reads TGTGCCAGCAGTTTCCGGACAGGCGGGGAGACCCAGTACTTC.

The CDR3 sequence: CASTPGTGIGYTF. In DNA, the CDR3 is TGTGCCAGCACTCCCGGGACAGGGATTGGCTACACCTTC. J is TRBJ1-2 and V is TRBV6-5; 9 nucleotides agree with TRBD1. After removal of 7 bases from V and 7 bases from J, the junction contained 7 bases not matched to a gene. Germline CDR1 and CDR2: MNHEY and SVGAGI. The CDR3 is made up of 13 amino acids.

The chain is built from TRBV14 and TRBJ1-2; a possible D gene is TRBD1 (5 bases). Germline loops: CDR1 SGHDN, CDR2 FVKESK. V shed 1 base and J shed 5 bases, with 14 bases lying between them. There are 15 residues in the CDR3. The CDR3 DNA is TGTGCCAGCAGCCAAGTTGTGGCGGGGACGTATGGCTACACCTTC. Its protein is CASSQVVAGTYGYTF.

This clone was counted a single time. The rearrangement uses TRBV7-8 and TRBJ2-3; D remains unclear. Germline CDR1 reads SGHVS; CDR2 reads FQNEAQ. This CDR3 region has 14 residues. Trimming removed 3 bases from V and 3 bases from J, with 10 bases in between. CDR3 residues: CASSLGWGTDTQYF. Here the CDR3 DNA reads TGTGCCAGCAGCTTGGGTTGGGGAACAGATACGCAGTATTTT.

The chain uses TRBV9 and TRBJ1-1; 7 nucleotides align to TRBD1. V gave up 0 bases and J gave up 1 base; unmatched junction bases: 3. CDR3 length: 15 amino acids. The germline V gene encodes CDR1 SGDLS and CDR2 YYNGEE. The CDR3 DNA sequence: TGTGCCAGCAGCGTAGACAGGACAGGGAACACTGAAGCTTTCTTT. It translates to CASSVDRTGNTEAFF.

The CDR3 DNA follows: TGTGCCAGCAGCTTAGCCCCCGGGACCTGGGACCACTATGGCTACACCTTC. It is translated as CASSLAPGTWDHYGYTF. The chain has TRBV7-9 and TRBJ1-2; possible D gene TRBD1, 5 bases. The CDR3 consists of 17 residues. The germline gives CDR1 SEHNR, CDR2 FQNEAQ (reference sequence). The V end was cut by 0 bases, the J end by 3 bases, with 17 bases between.